This entry is about one TCR beta chain. This record comes from a study of blood T cell repertoires in COVID-19. Study context: Italy, Spain and the United States were the sources of the convalescent and acute COVID-19 samples.

Germline V gene sequence: CDR1 MNHEY, CDR2 SVGAGI. The V end was cut by 4 bases, the J end by 6 bases, with 15 bases between. There are 15 residues in the CDR3. Clones were read by immunoSEQ multiplex PCR, and TCRdb kept only the in-frame ones, dropping some. Among 190,000 or so clones, around 82% were seen once, and the ten largest hold over 9.5%. Participants were aged about 18 to 100 years from roughly 26 US areas. All recovered Cohort 3 donors got two negative PCRs, got clearance, or saw symptom resolution. The sequence was obtained from a middle-aged man who had recovered from COVID-19. The chain employs TRBV6-5 and TRBJ2-2; D possibly corresponds to TRBD1 (5 bases). The source material was PBMCs or T cells enriched from blood (not recorded which). CDR3 DNA sequence: TGTGCCAGCAGTTCCCGACAGCGAGGAGCCGGGGAGCTGTTTTTT. Residues: CASSSRQRGAGELFF.